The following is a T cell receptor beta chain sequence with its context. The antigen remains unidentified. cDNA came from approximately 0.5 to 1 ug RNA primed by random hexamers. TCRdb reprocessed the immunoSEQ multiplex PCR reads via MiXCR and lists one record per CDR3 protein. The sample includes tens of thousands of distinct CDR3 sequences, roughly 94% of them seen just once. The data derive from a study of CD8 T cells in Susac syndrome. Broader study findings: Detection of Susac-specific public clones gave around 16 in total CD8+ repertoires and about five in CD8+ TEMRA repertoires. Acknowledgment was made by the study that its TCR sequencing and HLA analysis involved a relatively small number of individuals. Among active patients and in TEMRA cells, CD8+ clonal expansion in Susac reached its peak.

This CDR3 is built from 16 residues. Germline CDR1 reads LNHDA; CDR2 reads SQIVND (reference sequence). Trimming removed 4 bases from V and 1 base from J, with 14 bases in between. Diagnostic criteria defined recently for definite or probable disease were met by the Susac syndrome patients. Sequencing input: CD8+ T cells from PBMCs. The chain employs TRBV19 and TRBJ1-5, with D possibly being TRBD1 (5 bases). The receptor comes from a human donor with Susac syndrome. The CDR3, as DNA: TGTGCCAGTAGTACCGCGGGGACGGGAAGCAATCAGCCCCAGCATTTT. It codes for CASSTAGTGSNQPQHF. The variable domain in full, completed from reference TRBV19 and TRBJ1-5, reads DGGITQSPKYLFRKEGQNVTLSCEQNLNHDAMYWYRQDPGQGLRLIYYSQIVNDFQKGDIAEGYSVSREKKESFPLTVTSAQKNPTAFYLCASSTAGTGSNQPQHFGDGTRLSIL.